These 10 T cell receptor beta chains originate from one sample sequenced in a study of shared clonotypes between healthy human individuals. Generated by immunoSEQ multiplex PCR, the TCRdb table keeps only in-frame clones and is missing some. Of 2 million to 2.5 million clones in the sample, nearly 97% are singletons; the top ten hold less than 0.15%. The sample taken for sequencing was naive CD4+ T cells sorted from blood. Described subset: CD45RA+ positively selected. All receptors derive from a man in his late teens or twenties in good health.

The chain carries TRBV6-5 and TRBJ1-3; maybe TRBD1 (6 bases). V lost 6 bases, J lost 3 bases, and 15 bases lay in between. Germline CDR1 is MNHEY and CDR2 is SVGAGI. The CDR3 loop spans 15 amino acids. The CDR3 region has the DNA TGTGCCAGCAGGACCCCGGGGGCAGGTGGAAACACCATATATTTT. It translates to CASRTPGAGGNTIYF.

The rearrangement joins TRBV7-3 to TRBJ2-3; D not resolved. The V and J ends lost 4 bases and 0 bases respectively, with 8 bases between them. This CDR3 comprises 14 residues. Germline V gene lookup returns CDR1 SGHTA and CDR2 FQGTGA. The CDR3 coding sequence is TGTGCCAGCAGCTCATTGGGGAGCACAGATACGCAGTATTTT. This encodes CASSSLGSTDTQYF.

This clone was observed a few times. Distinct nucleotide sequences in the sample also encode this CDR3. The chain carries TRBV10-3 and TRBJ1-1; D is uncertain. Germline-derived CDR1 and CDR2 are ENHRY and SYGVKD. V was clipped by 3 bases and J by 2 bases, with 4 bases between them. CDR3 size: 12 residues. The CDR3 region has the DNA TGTGCCATCAGTGACGTCAACACTGAAGCTTTCTTT. Translated: CAISDVNTEAFF.

The J gene is TRBJ2-5, the V gene TRBV6-1; D not certain. The length of the CDR3 is 13 residues. Germline loops: CDR1 MNHNS, CDR2 SASEGT. Trimming left V 2 bases short and J 1 base short, with 5 bases between. CDR3 nucleotide sequence: TGTGCCAGCAGTGAACAGGTCCAAGAGACCCAGTACTTC. Translation gives CASSEQVQETQYF.

The gene calls are TRBV5-1 and TRBJ1-1; tentative D call: TRBD1 (5 bases). Germline assignment: CDR1 SGHRS and CDR2 YFSETQ. The CDR3 loop spans 16 amino acids. Trimming pared 1 base from V and 2 bases from J, leaving 15 bases between. This CDR3 reads CASSLWGPTGNTEAFF. CDR3 in DNA: TGCGCCAGCAGCTTGTGGGGACCTACAGGAAACACTGAAGCTTTCTTT.

The chain is built from TRBV28 and TRBJ1-2; 9 positions agree with TRBD1. CDR3 length equals 14 residues. Germline V CDR1 and CDR2: MDHEN, SYDVKM. The V segment lost 5 bases and the J segment 5 bases; nucleotides outside the gene matches: 6. The CDR3 DNA follows: TGTGCCAGCAGTCGATTCGGGACAGGGTATGGCTACACCTTC. Protein sequence: CASSRFGTGYGYTF.

V and J are TRBV28 and TRBJ2-7, with D tentatively TRBD1 (5 bases). The CDR3 totals 14 residues. Trimming shortened V by 0 bases and J by 3 bases, and 9 bases separated the two germline ends. Germline V gene lookup returns CDR1 MDHEN and CDR2 SYDVKM. In nucleotides, the CDR3 is TGTGCCAGCAGTTTATGGGGGCAAGACTACGAGCAGTACTTC. It codes for CASSLWGQDYEQYF.

The chain links TRBV9 to TRBJ2-3, with D unclear. V was pared by 2 bases and J by 10 bases, with 14 bases between. The germline V gene encodes CDR1 SGDLS and CDR2 YYNGEE. CDR3 length equals 13 residues. CDR3 protein: CASSVEPGSPQYF. CDR3 DNA: TGTGCCAGCAGCGTGGAGCCAGGAAGTCCGCAGTATTTT.

The chain couples TRBV6-5 to TRBJ1-1; perhaps TRBD1 as D (6 bases). This CDR3 is 15 amino acids long. Germline values: CDR1 MNHEY, CDR2 SVGAGI. Trimming shortened V by 0 bases and J by 1 base, and 9 bases separated the two germline ends. The CDR3 sequence: CASSYSTGSNTEAFF. The CDR3 region has the DNA TGTGCCAGCAGTTACTCTACAGGGTCGAACACTGAAGCTTTCTTT.

This sequence joins TRBV6-5 and TRBJ2-7, with 9 bases aligning to TRBD1. Losses at the gene ends were 0 bases for V and 7 bases for J; bases not matched to a gene: 7. Germline assignment: CDR1 MNHEY and CDR2 SVGAGI. This CDR3 is 15 amino acids long. The CDR3 coding sequence is TGTGCCAGCAGTTACTCAGCGGGACAGGGTTCAGAGCAGTACTTC. It encodes CASSYSAGQGSEQYF.